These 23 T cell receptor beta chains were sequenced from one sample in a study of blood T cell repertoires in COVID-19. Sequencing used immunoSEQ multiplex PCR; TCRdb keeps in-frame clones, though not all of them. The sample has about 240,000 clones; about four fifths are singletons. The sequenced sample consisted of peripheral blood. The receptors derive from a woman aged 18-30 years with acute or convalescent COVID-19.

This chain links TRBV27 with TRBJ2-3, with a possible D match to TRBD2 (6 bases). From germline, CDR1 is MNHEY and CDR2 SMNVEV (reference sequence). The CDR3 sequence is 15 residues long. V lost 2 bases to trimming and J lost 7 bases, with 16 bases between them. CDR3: CASSLGQKLAYTQYF. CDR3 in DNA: TGTGCCAGCAGTTTAGGGCAGAAACTAGCTTATACGCAGTATTTT.

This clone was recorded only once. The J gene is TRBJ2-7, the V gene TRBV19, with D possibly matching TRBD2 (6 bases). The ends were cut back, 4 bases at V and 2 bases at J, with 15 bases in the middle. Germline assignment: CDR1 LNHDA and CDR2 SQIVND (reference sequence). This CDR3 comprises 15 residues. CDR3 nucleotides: TGTGCCAGTAGTACCTCCGGGACTGTGCCCTACGAGCAGTACTTC. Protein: CASSTSGTVPYEQYF.

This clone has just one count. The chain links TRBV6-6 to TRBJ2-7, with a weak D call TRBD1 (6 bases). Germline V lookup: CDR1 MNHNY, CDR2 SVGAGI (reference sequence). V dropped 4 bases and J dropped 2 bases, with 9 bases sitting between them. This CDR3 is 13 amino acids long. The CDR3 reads CASSSDSPYEQYF. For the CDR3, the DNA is TGTGCCAGCAGTTCGGACAGCCCCTACGAGCAGTACTTC.

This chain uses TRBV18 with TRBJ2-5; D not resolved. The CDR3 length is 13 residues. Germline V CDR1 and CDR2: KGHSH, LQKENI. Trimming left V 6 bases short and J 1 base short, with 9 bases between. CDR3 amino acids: CASSGWSQETQYF. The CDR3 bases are TGTGCCAGCTCCGGGTGGAGCCAAGAGACCCAGTACTTC.

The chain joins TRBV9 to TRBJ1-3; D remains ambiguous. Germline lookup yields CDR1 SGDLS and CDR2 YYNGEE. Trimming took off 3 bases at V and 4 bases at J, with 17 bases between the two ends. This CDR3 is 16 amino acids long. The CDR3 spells CASSAPEEGYGNTIYF. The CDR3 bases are TGTGCCAGCAGCGCCCCGGAGGAGGGTTACGGAAACACCATATATTTT. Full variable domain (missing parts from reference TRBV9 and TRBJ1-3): DSGVTQTPKHLITATGQRVTLRCSPRSGDLSVYWYQQSLDQGLQFLIQYYNGEERAKGNILERFSAQQFPDLHSELNLSSLELGDSALYFCASSAPEEGYGNTIYFGEGSWLTVV.

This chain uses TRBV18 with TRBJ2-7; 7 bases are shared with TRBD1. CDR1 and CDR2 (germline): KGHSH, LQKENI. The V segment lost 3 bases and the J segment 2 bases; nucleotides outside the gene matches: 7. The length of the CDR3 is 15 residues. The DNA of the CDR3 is TGTGCCAGCTCACCGAGGGACAGAGGGACCTACGAGCAGTACTTC. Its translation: CASSPRDRGTYEQYF.

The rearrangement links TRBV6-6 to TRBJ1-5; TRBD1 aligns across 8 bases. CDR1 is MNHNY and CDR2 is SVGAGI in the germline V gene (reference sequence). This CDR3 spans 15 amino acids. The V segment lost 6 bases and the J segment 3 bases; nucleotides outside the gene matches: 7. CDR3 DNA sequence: TGTGCCAGCAGCGACGACAGGGGCCACAATCAGCCCCAGCATTTT. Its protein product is CASSDDRGHNQPQHF.

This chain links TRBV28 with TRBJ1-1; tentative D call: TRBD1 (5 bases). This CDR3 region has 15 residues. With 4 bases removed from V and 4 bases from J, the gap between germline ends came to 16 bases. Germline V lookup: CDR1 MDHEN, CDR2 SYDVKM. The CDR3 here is CASSSPLWRGTEAFF. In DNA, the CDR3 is TGTGCCAGCAGTTCACCTTTATGGAGGGGCACTGAAGCTTTCTTT. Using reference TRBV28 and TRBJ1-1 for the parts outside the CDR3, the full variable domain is DVKVTQSSRYLVKRTGEKVFLECVQDMDHENMFWYRQDPGLGLRLIYFSYDVKMKEKGDIPEGYSVSREKKERFSLILESASTNQTSMYLCASSSPLWRGTEAFFGQGTRLTVV.

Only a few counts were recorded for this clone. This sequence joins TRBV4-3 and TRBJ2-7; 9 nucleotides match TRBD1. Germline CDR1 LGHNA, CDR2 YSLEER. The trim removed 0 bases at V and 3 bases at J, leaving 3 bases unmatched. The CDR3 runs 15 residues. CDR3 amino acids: CASSQDGTGIYEQYF. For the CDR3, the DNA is TGCGCCAGCAGCCAAGACGGGACAGGGATCTACGAGCAGTACTTC.

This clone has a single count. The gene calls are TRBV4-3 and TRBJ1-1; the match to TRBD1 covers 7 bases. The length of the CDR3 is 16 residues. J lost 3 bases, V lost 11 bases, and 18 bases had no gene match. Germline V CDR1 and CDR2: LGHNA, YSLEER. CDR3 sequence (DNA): TGCGCCTCCCGAAAATTACAGGGGCCGGGGGACACTGAAGCTTTCTTT. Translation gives CASRKLQGPGDTEAFF.

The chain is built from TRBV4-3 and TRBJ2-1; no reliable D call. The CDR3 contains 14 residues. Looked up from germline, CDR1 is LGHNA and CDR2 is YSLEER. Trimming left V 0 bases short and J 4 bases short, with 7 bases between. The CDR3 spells CASSQDLGYNEQFF. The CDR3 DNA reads TGCGCCAGCAGCCAAGATCTCGGGTACAATGAGCAGTTCTTC.

CDR3 in amino acids: CASSRSDRGFVYDTEAFF. The CDR3 DNA reads as TGTGCCAGCAGCCGATCGGACAGGGGATTCGTTTATGACACTGAAGCTTTCTTT. This chain connects TRBV27 to TRBJ1-1; 9 bases are a match to TRBD1. The CDR3 sequence is 18 residues long. V shed 6 bases, J shed 3 bases, and the junction held 17 bases outside the gene matches. Germline V lookup: CDR1 MNHEY, CDR2 SMNVEV (reference sequence).

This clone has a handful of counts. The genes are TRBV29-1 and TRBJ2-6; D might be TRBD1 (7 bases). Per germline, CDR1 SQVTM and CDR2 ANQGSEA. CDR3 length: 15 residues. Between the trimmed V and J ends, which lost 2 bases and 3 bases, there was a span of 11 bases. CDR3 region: CSVEQGGSGANVLTF. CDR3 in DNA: TGCAGCGTTGAACAGGGGGGAAGTGGGGCCAACGTCCTGACTTTC. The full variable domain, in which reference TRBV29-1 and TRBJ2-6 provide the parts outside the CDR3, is SAVISQKPSRDICQRGTSLTIQCQVDSQVTMMFWYRQQPGQSLTLIATANQGSEATYESGFVIDKFPISRPNLTFSTLTVSNMSPEDSSIYLCSVEQGGSGANVLTFGAGSRLTVL.

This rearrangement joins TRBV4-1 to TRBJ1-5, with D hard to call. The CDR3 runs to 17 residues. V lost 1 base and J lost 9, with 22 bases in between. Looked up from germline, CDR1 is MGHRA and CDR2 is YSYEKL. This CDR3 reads CASSQGTRTGRKLPQHF. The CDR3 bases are TGCGCCAGCAGCCAAGGTACCAGGACTGGGAGGAAGTTGCCCCAGCATTTT.

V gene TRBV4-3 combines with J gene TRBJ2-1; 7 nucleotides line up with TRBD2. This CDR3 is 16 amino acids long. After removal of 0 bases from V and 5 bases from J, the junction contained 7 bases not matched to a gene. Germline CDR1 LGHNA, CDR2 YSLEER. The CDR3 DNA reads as TGCGCCAGCAGCCAAGATACAAGCGGGATAGACAATGAGCAGTTCTTC. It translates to CASSQDTSGIDNEQFF.

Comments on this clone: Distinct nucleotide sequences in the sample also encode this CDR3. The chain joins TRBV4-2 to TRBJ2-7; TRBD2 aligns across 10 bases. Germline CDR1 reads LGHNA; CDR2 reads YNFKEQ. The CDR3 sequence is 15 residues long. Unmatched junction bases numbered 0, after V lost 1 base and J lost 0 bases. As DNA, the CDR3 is TGTGCCAGCAGCCAAGGACTAGCGGGCTCCTACGAGCAGTACTTC. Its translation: CASSQGLAGSYEQYF.

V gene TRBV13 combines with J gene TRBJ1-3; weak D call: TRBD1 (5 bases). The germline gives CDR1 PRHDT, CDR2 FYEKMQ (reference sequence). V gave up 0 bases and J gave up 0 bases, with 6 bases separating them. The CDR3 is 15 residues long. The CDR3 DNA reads TGTGCCAGCAGCTTAGGGGGGCGCTCTGGAAACACCATATATTTT. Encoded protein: CASSLGGRSGNTIYF.

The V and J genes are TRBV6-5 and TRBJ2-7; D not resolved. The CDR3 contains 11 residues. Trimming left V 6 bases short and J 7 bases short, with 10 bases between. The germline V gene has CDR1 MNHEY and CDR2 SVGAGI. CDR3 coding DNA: TGTGCCAGCAGCGCAGGTTGGGAGCAGTACTTC. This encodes CASSAGWEQYF.

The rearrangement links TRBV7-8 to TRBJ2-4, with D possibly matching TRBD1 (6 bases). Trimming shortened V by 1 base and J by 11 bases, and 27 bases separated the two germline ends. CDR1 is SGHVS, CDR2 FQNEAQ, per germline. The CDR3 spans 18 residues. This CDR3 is CASSLDGPGQKGLGVQYF. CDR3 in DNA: TGTGCCAGCAGCTTAGATGGACCGGGACAAAAGGGCCTGGGGGTTCAGTACTTC.

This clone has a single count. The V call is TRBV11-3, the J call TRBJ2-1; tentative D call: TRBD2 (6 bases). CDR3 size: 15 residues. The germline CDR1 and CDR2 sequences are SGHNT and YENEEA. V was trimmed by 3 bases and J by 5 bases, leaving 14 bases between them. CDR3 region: CASSLGTGPNNEQFF. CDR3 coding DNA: TGTGCCAGCAGCTTGGGGACTGGCCCTAACAATGAGCAGTTCTTC.

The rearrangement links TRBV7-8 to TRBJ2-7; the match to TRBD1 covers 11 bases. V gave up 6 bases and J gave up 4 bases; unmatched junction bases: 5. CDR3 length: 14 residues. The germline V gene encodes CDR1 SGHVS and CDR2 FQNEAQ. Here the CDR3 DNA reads TGTGCCAGCAGTTCCGGGACAGGGGGATACGAGCAGTACTTC. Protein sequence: CASSSGTGGYEQYF.

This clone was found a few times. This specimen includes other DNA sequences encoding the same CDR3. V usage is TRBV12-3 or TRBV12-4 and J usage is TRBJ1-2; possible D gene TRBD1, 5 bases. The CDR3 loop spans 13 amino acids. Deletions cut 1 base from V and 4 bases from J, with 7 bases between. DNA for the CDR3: TGTGCCAGCAGTTTAGGTCAGGGCTATGGCTACACCTTC. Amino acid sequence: CASSLGQGYGYTF.

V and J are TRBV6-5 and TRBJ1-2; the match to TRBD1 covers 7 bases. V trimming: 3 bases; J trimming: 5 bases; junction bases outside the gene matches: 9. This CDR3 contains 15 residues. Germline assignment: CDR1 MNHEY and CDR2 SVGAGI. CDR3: CASSYMEGAGYGYTF. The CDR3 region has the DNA TGTGCCAGCAGTTATATGGAGGGGGCGGGTTATGGCTACACCTTC.